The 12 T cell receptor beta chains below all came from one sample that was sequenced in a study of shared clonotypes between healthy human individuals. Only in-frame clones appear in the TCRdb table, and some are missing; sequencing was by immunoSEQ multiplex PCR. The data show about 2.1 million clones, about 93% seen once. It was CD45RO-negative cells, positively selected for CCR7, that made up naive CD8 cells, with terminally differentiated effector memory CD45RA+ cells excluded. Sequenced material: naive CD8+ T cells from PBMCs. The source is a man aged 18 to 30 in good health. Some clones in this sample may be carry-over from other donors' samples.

The CDR3 region has the DNA TGTGCCAGCAGCCATGACAGGGAAAGGGGCACAGATACGCAGTATTTT. Residues: CASSHDRERGTDTQYF. This chain links TRBV11-3 with TRBJ2-3; 7 bases are shared with TRBD1. CDR3 length equals 16 residues. Unmatched junction bases numbered 9, after V lost 5 bases and J lost 1 base. Germline CDR1 and CDR2: SGHNT and YENEEA.

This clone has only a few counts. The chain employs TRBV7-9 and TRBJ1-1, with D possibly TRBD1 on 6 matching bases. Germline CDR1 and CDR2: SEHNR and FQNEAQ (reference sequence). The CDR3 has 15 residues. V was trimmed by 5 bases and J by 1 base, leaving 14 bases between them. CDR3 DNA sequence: TGTGCCAGCAGCCATGTTACAGGGCCGAACACTGAAGCTTTCTTT. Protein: CASSHVTGPNTEAFF.

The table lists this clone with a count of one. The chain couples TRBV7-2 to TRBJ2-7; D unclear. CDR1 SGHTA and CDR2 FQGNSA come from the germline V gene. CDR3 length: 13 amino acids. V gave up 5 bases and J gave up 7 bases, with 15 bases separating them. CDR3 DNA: TGTGCCAGCAGCCCCTGGGTGGCTACAGAGCAGTACTTC. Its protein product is CASSPWVATEQYF.

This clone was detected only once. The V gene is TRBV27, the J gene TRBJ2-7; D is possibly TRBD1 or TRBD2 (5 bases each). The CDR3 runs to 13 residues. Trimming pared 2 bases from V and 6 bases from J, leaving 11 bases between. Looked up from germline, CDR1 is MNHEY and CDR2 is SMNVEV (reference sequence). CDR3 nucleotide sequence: TGTGCCAGCAGTTTAGGGACCCAAGCCGAGCAGTACTTC. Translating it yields CASSLGTQAEQYF.

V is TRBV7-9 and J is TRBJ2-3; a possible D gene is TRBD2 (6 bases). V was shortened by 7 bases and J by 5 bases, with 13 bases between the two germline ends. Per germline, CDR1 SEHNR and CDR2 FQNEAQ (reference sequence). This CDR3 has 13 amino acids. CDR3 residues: CASIRENEDTQYF. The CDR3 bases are TGTGCCAGCATCCGGGAGAATGAAGATACGCAGTATTTT.

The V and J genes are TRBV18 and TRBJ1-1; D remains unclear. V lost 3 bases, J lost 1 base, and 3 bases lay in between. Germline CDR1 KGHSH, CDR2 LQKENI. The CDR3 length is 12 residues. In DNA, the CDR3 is TGTGCCAGCTCACCCACGAACACTGAAGCTTTCTTT. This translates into CASSPTNTEAFF.

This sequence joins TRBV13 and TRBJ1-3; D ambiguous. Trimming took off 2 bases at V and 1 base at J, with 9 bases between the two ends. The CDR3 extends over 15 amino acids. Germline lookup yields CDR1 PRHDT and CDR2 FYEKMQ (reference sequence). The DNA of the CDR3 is TGTGCCAGCAGCTTAATGGGAGCTTCTGGAAACACCATATATTTT. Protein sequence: CASSLMGASGNTIYF.

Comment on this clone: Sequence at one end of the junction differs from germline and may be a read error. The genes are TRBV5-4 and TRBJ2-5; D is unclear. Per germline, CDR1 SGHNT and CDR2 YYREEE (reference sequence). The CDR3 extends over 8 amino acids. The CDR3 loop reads CASSPEDF. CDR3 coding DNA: TGTGCCAGCAGCCCCGAGGACTTC.

The CDR3: CASSLDGGQPQHF. The DNA for the CDR3 is TGTGCCAGCAGCTTAGATGGGGGACAGCCCCAGCATTTT. The V call is TRBV7-9, the J call TRBJ1-5, with D tentatively TRBD1 (5 bases). Trimming pared 1 base from V and 7 bases from J, leaving 8 bases between. This CDR3 comprises 13 residues. CDR1 is SEHNR and CDR2 is FQNEAQ in the germline V gene (reference sequence).

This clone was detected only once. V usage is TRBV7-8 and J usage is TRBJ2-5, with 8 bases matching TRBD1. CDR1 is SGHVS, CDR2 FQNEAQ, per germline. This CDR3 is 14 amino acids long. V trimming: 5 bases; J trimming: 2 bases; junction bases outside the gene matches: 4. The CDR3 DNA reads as TGTGCCAGCAGCCTGAGACAGGGGCAAGAGACCCAGTACTTC. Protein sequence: CASSLRQGQETQYF.

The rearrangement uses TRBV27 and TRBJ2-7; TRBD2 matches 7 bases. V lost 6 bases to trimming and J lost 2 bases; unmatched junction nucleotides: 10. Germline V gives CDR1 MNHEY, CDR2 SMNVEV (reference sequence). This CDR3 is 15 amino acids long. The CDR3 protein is CASSDQLATTYEQYF. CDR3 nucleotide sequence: TGTGCCAGCAGCGATCAACTAGCGACCACCTACGAGCAGTACTTC.

CDR3 loop: CASSFPGATPLEQYF. The CDR3 DNA reads as TGCGCCAGCAGCTTCCCCGGGGCAACCCCTCTCGAGCAGTACTTC. The chain joins TRBV5-1 to TRBJ2-7; D tentatively fits TRBD1 or TRBD2 (5 bases each). Deletions cut 2 bases from V and 6 bases from J, with 18 bases between. Looked up from germline, CDR1 is SGHRS and CDR2 is YFSETQ. The CDR3 covers 15 residues.